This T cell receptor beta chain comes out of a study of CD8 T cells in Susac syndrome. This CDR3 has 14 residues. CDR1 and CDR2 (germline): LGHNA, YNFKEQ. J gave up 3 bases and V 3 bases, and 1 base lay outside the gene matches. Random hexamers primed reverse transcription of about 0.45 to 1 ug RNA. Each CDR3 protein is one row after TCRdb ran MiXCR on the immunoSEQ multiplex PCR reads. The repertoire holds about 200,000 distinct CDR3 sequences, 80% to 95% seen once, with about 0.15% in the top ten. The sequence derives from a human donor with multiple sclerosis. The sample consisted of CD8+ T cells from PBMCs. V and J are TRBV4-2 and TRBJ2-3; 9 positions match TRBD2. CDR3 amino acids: CASSQSGRTDTQYF. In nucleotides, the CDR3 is TGTGCCAGCAGCCAGAGCGGGAGGACAGATACGCAGTATTTT.